This is a list of T cell receptor beta chains from one sample in a study of cytomegalovirus exposure and HLA in healthy donors. Sequencing was performed with immunoSEQ multiplex PCR; in TCRdb, only in-frame clones are kept and a portion is missing. The table lists roughly 130,000 clones, roughly three quarters of them singletons. Material: PBMCs. The source is a man between 18 and 29 years old in good health and CMV-seronegative. Both conserved end residues are part of each CDR3. D genes are given only for firm matches. Clone size is not always given. Where it is, it says once, few, many or a class for expanded clones.

abundance: .; d_gene: TRBD1; j_gene: TRBJ2-5; v_gene: TRBV6-5; CDR3nt: TGTGCCAGCAGTTGGGGGACAGAGCAGTACTTC; CDR3aa: CASSWGTEQYF
abundance: .; d_gene: .; j_gene: TRBJ2-3; v_gene: TRBV5-5; CDR3nt: TGTGCCAGCAGCCCTGGGACTGTCACAGATACGCAGTATTTT; CDR3aa: CASSPGTVTDTQYF
abundance: .; d_gene: .; j_gene: TRBJ1-5; v_gene: TRBV6-5; CDR3nt: TGTGCCAGCAGCCGAGGACAGTCCAATCAGCCCCAGCATTTT; CDR3aa: CASSRGQSNQPQHF
abundance: .; d_gene: TRBD1; j_gene: TRBJ2-5; v_gene: TRBV9; CDR3nt: TGTGCCAGCAGCGTAGGAGGACAGGGGGCTCAAGAGACCCAGTACTTC; CDR3aa: CASSVGGQGAQETQYF
abundance: .; d_gene: TRBD2; j_gene: TRBJ2-1; v_gene: TRBV19; CDR3nt: TGTGCCAGTAGTATAGTTGGAGGGACTAGCTCCTACAATGAGCAGTTCTTC; CDR3aa: CASSIVGGTSSYNEQFF
abundance: .; d_gene: .; j_gene: TRBJ1-3; v_gene: TRBV6-1; CDR3nt: TGTGCCAGCATAAAGGGGTGGTCCGGAAACACCATATATTTT; CDR3aa: CASIKGWSGNTIYF
abundance: few; d_gene: .; j_gene: TRBJ1-5; v_gene: TRBV6-1; CDR3nt: TGTGCCAGCAGTGAATCGGTGGGACACAGCAATCAGCCCCAGCATTTT; CDR3aa: CASSESVGHSNQPQHF
abundance: .; d_gene: TRBD1; j_gene: TRBJ2-1; v_gene: TRBV25-1; CDR3nt: TGTGCCAGCAGTGAAAGGGATGGACAGGACCCCTCCTACAATGAGCAGTTCTTC; CDR3aa: CASSERDGQDPSYNEQFF
abundance: .; d_gene: TRBD1; j_gene: TRBJ1-1; v_gene: TRBV30; CDR3nt: TGTGCCTGGGACAGGGTGAACACTGAAGCTTTCTTT; CDR3aa: CAWDRVNTEAFF
abundance: few; d_gene: .; j_gene: TRBJ2-6; v_gene: TRBV7-9; CDR3nt: TGTGCCACCAACCTCCAGGGTCCCGGGGCCAACGTCCTGACTTTC; CDR3aa: CATNLQGPGANVLTF
abundance: .; d_gene: TRBD2; j_gene: TRBJ2-7; v_gene: TRBV18; CDR3nt: TGTGCCAGCTCACCTCAGGCGGGACTAGCGAGCTCCTACGAGCAGTACTTC; CDR3aa: CASSPQAGLASSYEQYF
abundance: few; d_gene: .; j_gene: TRBJ1-1; v_gene: TRBV5-4; CDR3nt: TGTGCCAGCAGCCTTCAAATTCTGGGCGCTGAAGCTTTCTTT; CDR3aa: CASSLQILGAEAFF
abundance: .; d_gene: TRBD1; j_gene: TRBJ2-5; v_gene: TRBV7-3; CDR3nt: TGTGCCAGCAGCTTGACAGGGGGTCGTAAGGAAGAGACCCAGTACTTC; CDR3aa: CASSLTGGRKEETQYF
abundance: .; d_gene: TRBD1; j_gene: TRBJ1-2; v_gene: TRBV27; CDR3nt: TGTGCCAGCAGTTTCCGGGACAGGCCTAACTATGGCTACACCTTC; CDR3aa: CASSFRDRPNYGYTF
abundance: few; d_gene: .; j_gene: TRBJ2-7; v_gene: TRBV7-2; CDR3nt: TGTGCCAGCAGCCTCATTAGGGGGGAGCAGTACTTC; CDR3aa: CASSLIRGEQYF
abundance: .; d_gene: TRBD1; j_gene: TRBJ2-3; v_gene: TRBV9; CDR3nt: TGTGCCAGCAGCGAGGGGGCCTCAGATACGCAGTATTTT; CDR3aa: CASSEGASDTQYF
abundance: once; d_gene: TRBD2; j_gene: TRBJ2-1; v_gene: TRBV29-1; CDR3nt: TGCAGCGCAGACTTAGCGGGAGGCTCCGACTACAATGAGCAGTTCTTC; CDR3aa: CSADLAGGSDYNEQFF
abundance: .; d_gene: TRBD2; j_gene: TRBJ2-7; v_gene: TRBV28; CDR3nt: TGTGCCAGCAGTCGAGCGGGATGGGGCGAGCAGTACTTC; CDR3aa: CASSRAGWGEQYF
abundance: .; d_gene: TRBD2; j_gene: TRBJ2-5; v_gene: TRBV30; CDR3nt: TGTGCCTGGAGTGTACGGAGACTCGAGGGACTAGGCCAAGAGACCCAGTACTTC; CDR3aa: CAWSVRRLEGLGQETQYF
abundance: .; d_gene: .; j_gene: TRBJ2-7; v_gene: TRBV28; CDR3nt: TGTGCCAGCAGTTTACCGGTTATCTACGAGCAGTACTTC; CDR3aa: CASSLPVIYEQYF
abundance: .; d_gene: .; j_gene: TRBJ2-2; v_gene: TRBV7-9; CDR3nt: TGTGCCAGCGCAAGCTTATACGGGAGTGCCGGGGAGCTGTTTTTT; CDR3aa: CASASLYGSAGELFF
abundance: .; d_gene: .; j_gene: TRBJ2-1; v_gene: TRBV4-3; CDR3nt: TGCGCCAGCAGCCAGACCGGGAGCTCCTACAATGAGCAGTTCTTC; CDR3aa: CASSQTGSSYNEQFF
abundance: .; d_gene: .; j_gene: TRBJ1-5; v_gene: TRBV30; CDR3nt: TGTGCCTGGAGTAGGGGGAGGGTCGGTCAGCCCCAGCATTTT; CDR3aa: CAWSRGRVGQPQHF
abundance: .; d_gene: TRBD2; j_gene: TRBJ2-3; v_gene: TRBV30; CDR3nt: TGTGCCTGGGTTGGTAGCGGGAGGACGGGTACGCAGTATTTT; CDR3aa: CAWVGSGRTGTQYF
abundance: .; d_gene: TRBD1; j_gene: TRBJ2-1; v_gene: TRBV7-6; CDR3nt: TGTGCCAGCAGCAAGACAGGGGTGGGGAATGAGCAGTTCTTC; CDR3aa: CASSKTGVGNEQFF
abundance: .; d_gene: .; j_gene: TRBJ2-7; v_gene: TRBV28; CDR3nt: TGTGCCAGCAGTTTTTTCCCGACAACCTACGAGCAGTACTTC; CDR3aa: CASSFFPTTYEQYF
abundance: .; d_gene: .; j_gene: TRBJ1-2; v_gene: TRBV6-1; CDR3nt: TGTGCCAGCAGGCAGGATCTTAACTATGGCTACACCTTC; CDR3aa: CASRQDLNYGYTF
abundance: once; d_gene: .; j_gene: TRBJ2-6; v_gene: TRBV5-1; CDR3nt: TGCGCCAGCAGCTCAGACACTGGGGCCAACGTCCTGACTTTC; CDR3aa: CASSSDTGANVLTF
abundance: .; d_gene: TRBD1; j_gene: TRBJ1-1; v_gene: TRBV9; CDR3nt: TGTGCCAGCAGCGCCGGGACAGGGGTTGAAGCTTTCTTT; CDR3aa: CASSAGTGVEAFF
abundance: .; d_gene: .; j_gene: TRBJ2-7; v_gene: TRBV30; CDR3nt: TGTGCCTGGAGTAGGAAGCGGCCGAGCTCCTACGAGCAGTACTTC; CDR3aa: CAWSRKRPSSYEQYF
abundance: few; d_gene: .; j_gene: TRBJ1-2; v_gene: TRBV4-1; CDR3nt: TGCGCCAGCAGCCAAGATCGGGGCTATGGCTACACCTTC; CDR3aa: CASSQDRGYGYTF
abundance: .; d_gene: TRBD2; j_gene: TRBJ2-1; v_gene: TRBV7-3; CDR3nt: TGTGCCAGCAGACAGACTAGCGGGAGTAATGAGCAGTTCTTC; CDR3aa: CASRQTSGSNEQFF
abundance: .; d_gene: TRBD1; j_gene: TRBJ2-1; v_gene: TRBV7-2; CDR3nt: TGTGCCAGCAGCTCCCCCGGACAGGCCTCTGTGCAGTTCTTC; CDR3aa: CASSSPGQASVQFF
abundance: .; d_gene: TRBD1; j_gene: TRBJ2-2; v_gene: TRBV11-2; CDR3nt: TGTGCCAGCAGCCGAGACAGGGTGTCTACCGGGGAGCTGTTTTTT; CDR3aa: CASSRDRVSTGELFF
abundance: few; d_gene: .; j_gene: TRBJ1-1; v_gene: TRBV30; CDR3nt: TGTGCCTGGGGGAGAGATTTTTCTGAAGCTTTCTTT; CDR3aa: CAWGRDFSEAFF
abundance: .; d_gene: TRBD2; j_gene: TRBJ2-3; v_gene: TRBV6-1; CDR3nt: TGTGCCAGCAGTGACCCTAGCGGGAGGATTGGCACAGATACGCAGTATTTT; CDR3aa: CASSDPSGRIGTDTQYF
abundance: .; d_gene: TRBD2; j_gene: TRBJ2-5; v_gene: TRBV6-5; CDR3nt: TGTGCCAGCAGTTATAGGGGGGGAGCGGGAGCAGAGACCCAGTACTTC; CDR3aa: CASSYRGGAGAETQYF
abundance: many; d_gene: .; j_gene: TRBJ1-2; v_gene: TRBV14; CDR3nt: TGTGCCAGCAGCCAATCCGGTGGCTACACCTTC; CDR3aa: CASSQSGGYTF
abundance: .; d_gene: .; j_gene: TRBJ1-1; v_gene: TRBV28; CDR3nt: TGTGCCAGCAGCGGAGCTTTCTTT; CDR3aa: CASSGAFF
abundance: .; d_gene: .; j_gene: TRBJ1-1; v_gene: TRBV2; CDR3nt: TGTGCCACCTCAGAGGGAAACACTGAAGCTTTCTTT; CDR3aa: CATSEGNTEAFF
abundance: .; d_gene: .; j_gene: TRBJ1-2; v_gene: TRBV30; CDR3nt: TGTGCCTGGAGTGAGCTTTATGGCTACACCTTC; CDR3aa: CAWSELYGYTF
abundance: .; d_gene: .; j_gene: TRBJ2-7; v_gene: TRBV11-2; CDR3nt: TGTGCCAGCAGCTTAGATTGGGGAATTAGCGAGGAACCTAGTTACGAGCAGTACTTC; CDR3aa: CASSLDWGISEEPSYEQYF
abundance: .; d_gene: TRBD1; j_gene: TRBJ2-1; v_gene: TRBV18; CDR3nt: TGTGCCAGCTCAACGAGGACAGGAGAGCAGTTCTTC; CDR3aa: CASSTRTGEQFF
abundance: .; d_gene: .; j_gene: TRBJ2-5; v_gene: TRBV10-3; CDR3nt: TGTGCCATCAGTGAGGGTAGTTGGGCCGAGGAGACCCAGTACTTC; CDR3aa: CAISEGSWAEETQYF
abundance: .; d_gene: .; j_gene: TRBJ1-1; v_gene: TRBV6-5; CDR3nt: TGTGCCAGCAGTTACTCTTATTCGAACACTGAAGCTTTCTTT; CDR3aa: CASSYSYSNTEAFF
abundance: .; d_gene: TRBD1; j_gene: TRBJ1-2; v_gene: TRBV19; CDR3nt: TGTGCCAGTAGTGGCGTCGGGACAGAAGTCTATGGCTACACCTTC; CDR3aa: CASSGVGTEVYGYTF
abundance: .; d_gene: TRBD1; j_gene: TRBJ2-3; v_gene: TRBV27; CDR3nt: TGTGCCAGCAGTTTCGGGGACAGAGGAGCAGATACGCAGTATTTT; CDR3aa: CASSFGDRGADTQYF
abundance: .; d_gene: TRBD2; j_gene: TRBJ2-1; v_gene: TRBV18; CDR3nt: TGTGCCAGCTCACCAAACTATAGCGGGAGCTCCTACAATGAGCAGTTCTTC; CDR3aa: CASSPNYSGSSYNEQFF
abundance: .; d_gene: TRBD2; j_gene: TRBJ2-7; v_gene: TRBV5-1; CDR3nt: TGCGCCAGCAGCCCTCCTGGGACTAGCGGGACCTACGAGCAGTACTTC; CDR3aa: CASSPPGTSGTYEQYF
abundance: .; d_gene: TRBD1; j_gene: TRBJ1-5; v_gene: TRBV6-1; CDR3nt: TGTGCCAGCAGGGGTCTGGGACAGAGCTATCAGCCCCAGCATTTT; CDR3aa: CASRGLGQSYQPQHF
abundance: .; d_gene: .; j_gene: TRBJ2-7; v_gene: TRBV5-1; CDR3nt: TGCGCCAGCAGCCTTCGACAGGCCGTACAGCACTACGAGCAGTACTTC; CDR3aa: CASSLRQAVQHYEQYF
abundance: .; d_gene: .; j_gene: TRBJ2-1; v_gene: TRBV9; CDR3nt: TGTGCCAGCAGCGTGGTTTCACCGGGTGAGCAGTTCTTC; CDR3aa: CASSVVSPGEQFF
abundance: .; d_gene: .; j_gene: TRBJ1-2; v_gene: TRBV9; CDR3nt: TGTGCCAGCAACCCGGTGGGGCAGGGTGGCTACACCTTC; CDR3aa: CASNPVGQGGYTF
abundance: .; d_gene: .; j_gene: TRBJ2-3; v_gene: TRBV9; CDR3nt: TGTGCCAGCAGCGGAGGGATTTTGGGGGGAAGTTCGACAGATACGCAGTATTTT; CDR3aa: CASSGGILGGSSTDTQYF
abundance: .; d_gene: TRBD2; j_gene: TRBJ2-7; v_gene: TRBV27; CDR3nt: TGTGCCAGCAGTTGGGGGACTAGCGGGACCTACGAGCAGTACTTC; CDR3aa: CASSWGTSGTYEQYF
abundance: .; d_gene: .; j_gene: TRBJ2-4; v_gene: TRBV4-1; CDR3nt: TGCGCCAGCAGCCAAGAGGGCTTGTACAGCAAAAACATTCAGTACTTC; CDR3aa: CASSQEGLYSKNIQYF
abundance: few; d_gene: TRBD1; j_gene: TRBJ2-7; v_gene: TRBV7-9; CDR3nt: TGTGCCAGCAGCACCCCTAGGGGGCAGGGCGAGAAGGGCTACGAGCAGTACTTC; CDR3aa: CASSTPRGQGEKGYEQYF
abundance: many; d_gene: .; j_gene: TRBJ1-4; v_gene: TRBV30; CDR3nt: TGTGCCTGGAGTGTATGGCCGCAACCAGAAAAACTGTTTTTT; CDR3aa: CAWSVWPQPEKLFF
abundance: .; d_gene: TRBD2; j_gene: TRBJ2-1; v_gene: TRBV2; CDR3nt: TGTGCCAGCAGTGAACGCAGGGTTCAGGGCGGGAGGGCCGCAACAGGGTACAATGAGCAGTTCTTC; CDR3aa: CASSERRVQGGRAATGYNEQFF
abundance: .; d_gene: TRBD2; j_gene: TRBJ2-1; v_gene: TRBV4-2; CDR3nt: TGTGCCAGCAGCCAGGTATACGGGACTAGCGGGAGCTCCTACAATGAGCAGTTCTTC; CDR3aa: CASSQVYGTSGSSYNEQFF